This TCR beta chain originates from a study of blood T cell repertoires in COVID-19. For the study at large: Material from acute and convalescent COVID-19 was sourced from the United States, Italy and Spain. Sources were T cells, B-cell-depleted T cells, or PBMCs; the material itself was cDNA or gDNA.

Profiling relied on immunoSEQ multiplex PCR, and the TCRdb table lists in-frame clones only, not all of them. The repertoire holds some 240,000 clones, with roughly 76% as singletons. One Seattle source followed patients from active infection through their disease course. This CDR3 is 15 amino acids long. Germline V CDR1 and CDR2: KGHSH, LQKENI. Trimming pared 3 bases from V and 4 bases from J, leaving 12 bases between. The receptor was derived from an elderly woman with COVID-19, enrolled during active disease. The chain uses TRBV18 and TRBJ2-2; D is ambiguous. Sequenced: peripheral blood. The CDR3 spells CASSPAARFTGELFF. In DNA form, the CDR3 reads TGTGCCAGCTCACCGGCAGCCAGGTTCACCGGGGAGCTGTTTTTT.